Following are 24 T cell receptor beta chains from one sample sequenced in a study of T cell responses to AZD1222 COVID-19 vaccine. Using immunoSEQ multiplex PCR, the repertoire was profiled, and TCRdb retains in-frame clones only, with some absent. This sample has over 150,000 clones, with around 93% found just once. Sequencing was performed on peripheral blood, taken 28 days after the second AZD1222 dose. These receptors were obtained from an adult who received the AZD1222 COVID-19 vaccine.

V gene TRBV28 combines with J gene TRBJ1-1; D gene ambiguous. Trimming removed 3 bases from V and 8 bases from J, with 16 bases in between. The CDR3 contains 14 residues. Germline V gene lookup returns CDR1 MDHEN and CDR2 SYDVKM. CDR3 nucleotides: TGTGCCAGCAGTTTTGTCTTCGGCGTAGGGGAAGCTTTCTTT. This codes for CASSFVFGVGEAFF.

In regard to this clone: This sample includes further DNA sequences coding for the same CDR3. This chain connects TRBV2 to TRBJ1-1; D might be TRBD1 (5 bases). Trimming left V 8 bases short and J 1 base short, with 11 bases between. Germline lookup yields CDR1 SNHLY and CDR2 FYNNEI. The CDR3 loop spans 13 amino acids. CDR3 DNA sequence: TGTGCCAGCGGTCAGGGTGAGAACACTGAAGCTTTCTTT. As protein: CASGQGENTEAFF.

The chain is built from TRBV5-1 and TRBJ2-1; possible D gene TRBD2, 6 bases. Germline assignment: CDR1 SGHRS and CDR2 YFSETQ. This CDR3 contains 16 residues. With 1 base removed from V and 1 base from J, the gap between germline ends came to 12 bases. The CDR3 here is CASSLLPGESYNEQFF. Here the CDR3 DNA reads TGCGCCAGCAGCTTGCTTCCGGGGGAGTCCTACAATGAGCAGTTCTTC.

This chain connects TRBV5-8 to TRBJ2-1, with 7 positions matching TRBD1. CDR1 is SGHTS and CDR2 is YDEGEE in the germline V gene. The CDR3 consists of 15 residues. V shed 3 bases, J shed 2 bases, and the junction held 5 bases outside the gene matches. CDR3 in amino acids: CASSSGTATYNEQFF. CDR3 in DNA: TGTGCCAGCAGCTCCGGGACAGCGACCTACAATGAGCAGTTCTTC. Looking up the rest from reference TRBV5-8 and TRBJ2-1 gives the full variable domain: EAGVTQSPTHLIKTRGQQATLRCSPISGHTSVYWYQQALGLGLQFLLWYDEGEERNRGNFPPRFSGRQFPNYSSELNVNALELEDSALYLCASSSGTATYNEQFFGPGTRLTVL.

J is TRBJ1-1 and V is TRBV28; D may be TRBD1 (5 bases). V lost 5 bases and J 0 bases, leaving 13 bases between the germline ends. There are 15 residues in the CDR3. The V gene's germline CDR1 is MDHEN and CDR2 SYDVKM. The CDR3 region has the DNA TGTGCCAGCAGTCGAGCATGGGGACTGAACACTGAAGCTTTCTTT. Translating gives CASSRAWGLNTEAFF.

The chain uses TRBV5-4 and TRBJ2-5; 7 positions agree with TRBD1. J was trimmed by 9 bases and V by 0 bases; bases with no gene match: 5. Germline CDR1 reads SGHNT; CDR2 reads YYREEE (reference sequence). This CDR3 spans 13 amino acids. CDR3: CASSLGQGDAQYF. The CDR3 DNA follows: TGTGCCAGCAGCTTGGGACAGGGCGATGCCCAGTACTTC.

J is TRBJ1-1 and V is TRBV20-1, with no clear D. The CDR3 consists of 11 residues. Trimming stripped 5 bases from V and 3 bases from J, with 7 bases between. Germline V gene data show CDR1 as DFQATT and CDR2 as SNEGSKA (reference sequence). CDR3: CSARTYTEAFF. As DNA, the CDR3 is TGCAGTGCTCGCACTTACACTGAAGCTTTCTTT.

The chain recombines TRBV28 with TRBJ2-2, with unresolved D. The CDR3 length is 12 residues. Germline V lookup: CDR1 MDHEN, CDR2 SYDVKM. V dropped 1 base and J dropped 6 bases, with 3 bases sitting between them. The CDR3 loop reads CASSLSAGELFF. The DNA for the CDR3 is TGTGCCAGCAGTTTATCTGCCGGGGAGCTGTTTTTT. Combining the CDR3 with reference TRBV28 and TRBJ2-2 gives the whole variable domain DVKVTQSSRYLVKRTGEKVFLECVQDMDHENMFWYRQDPGLGLRLIYFSYDVKMKEKGDIPEGYSVSREKKERFSLILESASTNQTSMYLCASSLSAGELFFGEGSRLTVL.

V is TRBV7-3 and J is TRBJ1-1; 9 positions match TRBD1. Per the germline V gene, CDR1 is SGHTA and CDR2 is FQGTGA. The CDR3 length is 17 residues. V was clipped by 4 bases and J by 6 bases; unmatched bases: 15. The CDR3 region is CASSSWRLQDRGSEAFF. CDR3 in DNA: TGTGCCAGCAGCTCATGGAGGCTTCAGGACAGGGGATCTGAAGCTTTCTTT.

This clone has a handful of counts. The genes are TRBV6-4 and TRBJ1-1; possible D gene TRBD1, 5 bases. Germline values: CDR1 MRHNA, CDR2 SNTAGT. Trimming took off 3 bases at V and 8 bases at J, with 13 bases between the two ends. This CDR3 contains 13 residues. CDR3 coding DNA: TGTGCCAGCAGTGAAGAGTCGACAGCCGAAGCTTTCTTT. Translation gives CASSEESTAEAFF.

The chain links TRBV12-3 or TRBV12-4 to TRBJ1-1, with D perhaps matching TRBD1 (5 bases). The CDR3 spans 13 residues. V was shortened by 6 bases and J by 0 bases, with 8 bases between the two germline ends. CDR3 region: CASSLGLNTEAFF. The DNA of the CDR3 is TGTGCCAGCAGCTTGGGGCTGAACACTGAAGCTTTCTTT.

The gene calls are TRBV4-1 and TRBJ1-6; D remains unclear. Trimming took 0 bases from V and 6 from J, leaving 9 bases between them. The CDR3 is 15 residues long. Germline CDR1 reads MGHRA; CDR2 reads YSYEKL. CDR3 loop: CASSQDQTVNSPLHF. The CDR3 DNA reads as TGCGCCAGCAGCCAAGATCAGACGGTTAATTCACCCCTCCACTTT.

The chain carries TRBV2 and TRBJ2-4; possible D gene TRBD2, 6 bases. The CDR3 covers 15 residues. The V and J ends lost 7 bases and 0 bases respectively, with 13 bases between them. Looked up from germline, CDR1 is SNHLY and CDR2 is FYNNEI. CDR3 nucleotide sequence: TGTGCCAGCAACCCCCCGGGGGTAGCCAAAAACATTCAGTACTTC. Its translation is CASNPPGVAKNIQYF. Full variable domain (rest looked up from reference TRBV2 and TRBJ2-4): EPEVTQTPSHQVTQMGQEVILRCVPISNHLYFYWYRQILGQKVEFLVSFYNNEISEKSEIFDDQFSVERPDGSNFTLKIRSTKLEDSAMYFCASNPPGVAKNIQYFGAGTRLSVL.

The chain carries TRBV4-3 and TRBJ1-6, with D possibly TRBD1 on 5 matching bases. The CDR3 covers 18 residues. Trimming removed 0 bases at V and 2 bases at J, with 14 bases between. CDR1 is LGHNA, CDR2 YSLEER, per germline. CDR3 sequence: CASSQESWRGPYNSPLHF. DNA of the CDR3: TGCGCCAGCAGCCAAGAAAGTTGGAGGGGACCCTATAATTCACCCCTCCACTTT.

The chain links TRBV2 to TRBJ1-1; no definite D call. Germline V gene data show CDR1 as SNHLY and CDR2 as FYNNEI. Trimming removed 6 bases from V and 1 base from J, with 9 bases in between. CDR3 length equals 13 residues. CDR3 sequence: CASRARRNTEAFF. The CDR3 nucleotides are TGTGCCAGCAGAGCACGGAGGAACACTGAAGCTTTCTTT.

The chain uses TRBV10-2 and TRBJ2-1, with TRBD2 identical over 10 bases. The CDR3 totals 16 residues. The V and J ends lost 6 bases and 6 bases, in that order; junction bases with no gene match: 11. Germline assignment: CDR1 WSHSY and CDR2 SAAADI. CDR3 coding DNA: TGCGCCAGCAGGGCGGGAGCGGGGGGGCCCGCCAATGAGCAGTTCTTC. Amino acids: CASRAGAGGPANEQFF.

This clone was found once. The rearrangement uses TRBV7-9 and TRBJ1-5; 9 bases line up with TRBD1. Germline CDR1 is SEHNR and CDR2 is FQNEAQ (reference sequence). This CDR3 contains 14 residues. Germline trimming cut 5 bases from V and 7 bases from J; bases unmatched to any gene: 6. This CDR3 reads CASSRDRDEQPQHF. In nucleotides, the CDR3 is TGTGCCAGCAGCCGGGACAGGGATGAACAGCCCCAGCATTTT.

V usage is TRBV7-9 and J usage is TRBJ2-2, with D unclear. This CDR3 comprises 14 residues. Germline CDR1 reads SEHNR; CDR2 reads FQNEAQ (reference sequence). Trimming left V 1 base short and J 5 bases short, with 8 bases between. The CDR3 protein is CASSLGGETGELFF. CDR3 in DNA: TGTGCCAGCAGCTTAGGTGGAGAGACCGGGGAGCTGTTTTTT. Combining the CDR3 with reference TRBV7-9 and TRBJ2-2 gives the whole variable domain DTGVSQNPRHKITKRGQNVTFRCDPISEHNRLYWYRQTLGQGPEFLTYFQNEAQLEKSRLLSDRFSAERPKGSFSTLEIQRTEQGDSAMYLCASSLGGETGELFFGEGSRLTVL.

The genes are TRBV7-9 and TRBJ1-2, with 7 positions matching TRBD1. The CDR3 extends over 14 amino acids. CDR1 is SEHNR, CDR2 FQNEAQ, per germline (reference sequence). J gave up 3 bases and V 3 bases, and 4 bases lay outside the gene matches. The CDR3 sequence is CASSFKGADYGYTF. Written as DNA, the CDR3 is TGTGCCAGCAGCTTTAAGGGGGCGGACTATGGCTACACCTTC.

The chain is built from TRBV15 and TRBJ2-1; D is unresolved. This CDR3 region has 17 residues. The germline V and J ends were trimmed by 0 bases and 4 bases, with 16 bases remaining between them. The germline CDR1 and CDR2 sequences are LNHNV and YYDKDF (reference sequence). In nucleotides, the CDR3 is TGTGCCACCAGCAGAGATCTCGAGGCGGCGGTGTACAATGAGCAGTTCTTC. It codes for CATSRDLEAAVYNEQFF.

The V call is TRBV6-5, the J call TRBJ1-2; 8 bases map to TRBD1. Germline V lookup: CDR1 MNHEY, CDR2 SVGAGI. The CDR3 totals 14 residues. Unmatched junction bases numbered 11, after V lost 6 bases and J lost 8 bases. DNA of the CDR3: TGTGCCAGCAGCCAAGGACAGGGAACTGGCGGCTACACCTTC. This codes for CASSQGQGTGGYTF.

The rearrangement uses TRBV18 and TRBJ2-5, with TRBD2 identical over 9 bases. The CDR3 totals 15 residues. The germline V gene has CDR1 KGHSH and CDR2 LQKENI. With V trimmed by 3 bases and J by 5 bases, 7 bases remained unmatched. CDR3 sequence: CASSPPGLAGETQYF. The CDR3 DNA is TGTGCCAGCTCACCGCCGGGACTAGCAGGGGAGACCCAGTACTTC.

This chain joins TRBV6-2 or TRBV6-3 and TRBJ2-1; 9 bases are a match to TRBD2. Trimming removed 4 bases from V and 5 bases from J; junction bases left unmatched: 12. The CDR3 runs 17 residues. Germline CDR1 MNHEY, CDR2 SVGEGT. As DNA, the CDR3 is TGTGCCAGCAGTTTCCGAACCAGCGGGGGGCGGAACAATGAGCAGTTCTTC. Protein sequence: CASSFRTSGGRNNEQFF.

This chain joins TRBV19 and TRBJ2-7; D is possibly TRBD2 (6 bases). The CDR3 length is 17 residues. Germline CDR1 and CDR2: LNHDA and SQIVND (reference sequence). Trimming pared 5 bases from V and 1 base from J, leaving 21 bases between. The CDR3 protein is CASSLPMGRRGSYEQYF. The CDR3 DNA reads as TGTGCCAGTAGTCTGCCAATGGGGCGGAGGGGATCCTACGAGCAGTACTTC.